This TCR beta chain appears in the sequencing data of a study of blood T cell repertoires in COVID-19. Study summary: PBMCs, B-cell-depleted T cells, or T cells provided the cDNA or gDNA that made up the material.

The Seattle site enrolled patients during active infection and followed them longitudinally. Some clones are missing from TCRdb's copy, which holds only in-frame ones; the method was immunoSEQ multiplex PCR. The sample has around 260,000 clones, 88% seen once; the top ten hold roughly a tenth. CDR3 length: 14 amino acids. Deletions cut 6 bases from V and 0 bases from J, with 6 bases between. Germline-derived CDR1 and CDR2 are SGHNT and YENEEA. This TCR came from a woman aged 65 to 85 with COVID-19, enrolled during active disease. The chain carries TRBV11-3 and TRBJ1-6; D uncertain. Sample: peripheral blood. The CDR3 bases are TGTGCCAGCAGGGCTAGCTCCTATAATTCACCCCTCCACTTT. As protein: CASRASSYNSPLHF.